What follows describes a single T cell receptor beta chain. Its target is not known. This specimen belongs to a study of cytomegalovirus exposure and HLA in healthy donors. General study results and limits: Most TCR sequences were uncommon, yet certain public TCRs appeared in many donors.

PCR primers comprised 60 Vbeta and 13 Jbeta primers. Measured with immunoSEQ multiplex PCR; TCRdb has only the in-frame clones, and not every one. The sample lists 70,000 to 100,000 clones, around 81% occurring once. The CDR3 has 16 residues. Germline lookup yields CDR1 MGHRA and CDR2 YSYEKL. The ends were cut back, 1 base at V and 4 bases at J, with 16 bases in the middle. The sequence derives from a man aged 18 to 35 in good health and CMV-seronegative. The chain is built from TRBV4-1 and TRBJ1-2; a possible D gene is TRBD1 (5 bases). Material: PBMCs. CDR3 in DNA: TGCGCCAGCAGCCAAGCGTTTTCCACGACAGTCTATGGCTACACCTTC. This gives the protein CASSQAFSTTVYGYTF.